These 8 T cell receptor beta chains came from one sample sequenced in a study of beta chain features in type 1 diabetes (dated by TCRdb to the late 2010s). Overall study outcomes, separate from this receptor: In all four CD4+ subsets, TCRB CDR3 length was moderately but significantly shorter in type 1 diabetes patients.

Library construction relied on the immunoSEQ multiplex PCR assay. The entire isolated RNA was reverse transcribed using the High Capacity cDNA Reverse Transcription Kit, and thus expressed TCRB transcripts were sequenced. TCRdb retrieved this table from immuneACCESS and kept in-frame rearrangements only. Not all clones are present; in checked studies, unresolved V genes account for under half, and no reason is known for the remainder. The sample data list roughly 260,000 clones, and around 9.9% of these were observed just once. The top ten clonotypes cover around 0.017% of the sample. For these TCRs, the target antigens are not known. Sequencing input: naive CD4+ T cells from blood. The cell subset or site label on this specimen signifies: true naive CD4+ T cells. The receptors shown here come from a man under 40 with type 1 diabetes.

In this sample, this clone turned up a few times. The sample has other DNA sequences that encode this CDR3 too. The chain is built from TRBV4-3 and TRBJ2-7, with D possibly TRBD2 on 5 matching bases. The V end lost 3 bases, the J end lost 3 bases, and 9 bases lay between the germline ends. This CDR3 has 13 residues. CDR1 LGHNA and CDR2 YSLEER come from the germline V gene. CDR3 nucleotide sequence: TGCGCCAGCAGCCAGGTCCGGGGCTACGAGCAGTACTTC. Amino acid sequence: CASSQVRGYEQYF.

The rearrangement links TRBV9 to TRBJ2-5, with D perhaps TRBD1 (5 bases). The CDR3 loop spans 16 amino acids. Germline V gene data show CDR1 as SGDLS and CDR2 as YYNGEE. The germline V and J ends were trimmed by 0 bases and 5 bases, with 17 bases remaining between them. CDR3 amino acids: CASSVAWQGTDETQYF. The DNA of the CDR3 is TGTGCCAGCAGCGTAGCTTGGCAGGGTACAGACGAGACCCAGTACTTC.

There are a few counts of this clone. The rearrangement links TRBV18 to TRBJ1-2, with a weak D call TRBD1 (6 bases). CDR1 and CDR2 from the germline V gene are KGHSH and LQKENI. V lost 1 base and J lost 3, with 21 bases in between. The CDR3 runs 18 residues. CDR3 in amino acids: CASSPRAPQGVLHYGYTF. The CDR3 bases are TGTGCCAGCTCACCACGGGCTCCACAGGGAGTCCTCCACTATGGCTACACCTTC.

The CDR3 DNA is TGTGCCAGCAGCTTAGCGGGTTATGTAGGGACAGCCTACAATGAGCAGTTCTTC. Translating it yields CASSLAGYVGTAYNEQFF. The chain has TRBV7-8 and TRBJ2-1; 7 bases match TRBD1. Trimming cost V 0 bases and J 2 bases; bases outside gene matches: 10. In germline, CDR1 is SGHVS, CDR2 FQNEAQ. The CDR3 has 18 amino acids. The whole variable domain, remainder taken from reference TRBV7-8 and TRBJ2-1, is GAGVSQSPRYKVAKRGQDVALRCDPISGHVSLFWYQQALGQGPEFLTYFQNEAQLDKSGLPSDRFFAERPEGSVSTLKIQRTQQEDSAVYLCASSLAGYVGTAYNEQFFGPGTRLTVL.

The chain carries TRBV7-2 and TRBJ1-2, with TRBD1 matching over 7 bases. The CDR3 is made up of 11 amino acids. V trimming: 1 base; J trimming: 12 bases; junction bases outside the gene matches: 2. Germline lookup yields CDR1 SGHTA and CDR2 FQGNSA. For the CDR3, the DNA is TGTGCCAGCAGCTTAGTGACAGGGCACACCTTC. Translating gives CASSLVTGHTF.

In this sample, this clone turned up a few times. The V gene is TRBV5-4, the J gene TRBJ1-2; D is unresolved. The germline V gene encodes CDR1 SGHNT and CDR2 YYREEE (reference sequence). Trimming took off 0 bases at V and 4 bases at J, with 10 bases between the two ends. This CDR3 region has 14 residues. CDR3 bases: TGTGCCAGCAGCTTGGCACAATCGCCCTATGGCTACACCTTC. Translation gives CASSLAQSPYGYTF.

This clone was seen only a few times. The rearrangement links TRBV9 to TRBJ1-1, with TRBD1 matching 10 bases. The CDR3 has 18 residues. V lost 3 bases to trimming and J lost 4 bases; unmatched junction nucleotides: 15. CDR1 is SGDLS and CDR2 is YYNGEE in the germline V gene. CDR3 sequence (DNA): TGTGCCAGCAGCGGTACCGGGACAGGGGCCGACTGGGGCACTGAAGCTTTCTTT. As protein: CASSGTGTGADWGTEAFF.

The rearrangement joins TRBV28 to TRBJ1-2, with D perhaps TRBD1 (6 bases). From germline, CDR1 is MDHEN and CDR2 SYDVKM. Trimming removed 5 bases at V and 4 bases at J, with 8 bases between. The CDR3 loop spans 12 amino acids. CDR3 amino acids: CASSGQFYGYTF. Written as DNA, the CDR3 is TGTGCCAGCAGTGGACAGTTCTATGGCTACACCTTC.